One and the same sample provided the 29 T cell receptor beta chains below, sequenced in a study of blood T cell repertoires in COVID-19. Clones were sequenced by immunoSEQ multiplex PCR, and TCRdb holds only the in-frame ones, with some missing. Of roughly 60,000 clones listed, approximately 82% are singletons. Sequencing was performed on peripheral blood. The receptors derive from an older woman with acute or convalescent COVID-19.

The chain has TRBV2 and TRBJ1-4, with TRBD1 as a possible D gene (5 bases). This CDR3 comprises 14 residues. V lost 4 bases, J lost 5 bases, and 11 bases lay in between. Germline CDR1 SNHLY, CDR2 FYNNEI. The CDR3 spells CASSGGTYNEKLFF. The CDR3 nucleotides are TGTGCCAGCAGTGGCGGGACGTACAATGAAAAACTGTTTTTT.

The gene calls are TRBV30 and TRBJ2-3, with TRBD2 identical over 13 bases. V shed 8 bases, J shed 4 bases, and the junction held 0 bases outside the gene matches. The CDR3 loop spans 12 amino acids. Germline V lookup: CDR1 GTSNPN, CDR2 SVGIG (reference sequence). The CDR3, as DNA: TGTGCCGGGACTAGCGGGGCAGATACGCAGTATTTT. Translation gives CAGTSGADTQYF.

CDR3 sequence: CASSREGARGYTF. The CDR3, as DNA: TGTGCCAGCAGTCGAGAGGGGGCGCGGGGCTACACCTTC. The gene calls are TRBV3-1 (or the pseudogene TRBV3-2) and TRBJ1-2; 7 bases align to TRBD1. The CDR3 totals 13 residues. Losses at the gene ends were 6 bases for V and 8 bases for J; bases not matched to a gene: 9. Germline-derived CDR1 and CDR2 are LGHDT and YNNKEL (reference sequence).

A word on this clone: Other DNA sequences in this specimen translate into the identical CDR3. V usage is TRBV9 and J usage is TRBJ1-1; TRBD1 agrees at 7 bases. The CDR3 covers 14 residues. The V gene's germline CDR1 is SGDLS and CDR2 YYNGEE. V was clipped by 4 bases and J by 4 bases; unmatched bases: 7. This chain's CDR3 is CASSSRTGPTEAFF. The CDR3 DNA follows: TGTGCCAGCAGCTCTCGGACAGGTCCCACTGAAGCTTTCTTT.

This chain uses TRBV7-3 with TRBJ2-7, with 10 bases matching TRBD2. This CDR3 spans 15 amino acids. The trim removed 4 bases at V and 3 bases at J, leaving 6 bases unmatched. The germline CDR1 and CDR2 sequences are SGHTA and FQGTGA. In nucleotides, the CDR3 is TGTGCCAGCAGCTCTCTAGCGGGGGCCAACTACGAGCAGTACTTC. Encoded protein: CASSSLAGANYEQYF.

The chain employs TRBV5-1 and TRBJ2-7, with a weak D call TRBD2 (5 bases). V dropped 2 bases and J dropped 4 bases, with 13 bases sitting between them. CDR3 length: 14 residues. CDR1 SGHRS and CDR2 YFSETQ come from the germline V gene. Here the CDR3 DNA reads TGCGCCAGCAGCTTTCCGGAGAGGGCATACGAGCAGTACTTC. Its protein is CASSFPERAYEQYF.

The V and J genes are TRBV4-2 and TRBJ2-5, with TRBD1 identical over 9 bases. The CDR3 runs 15 residues. In germline, CDR1 is LGHNA, CDR2 YNFKEQ. Trimming took 3 bases from V and 4 from J; bases not matched to a gene: 6. The CDR3 DNA sequence: TGTGCCAGCAGCCAGTGGCAGGACAGGGGAGAGACCCAGTACTTC. Protein sequence: CASSQWQDRGETQYF.

This chain uses TRBV6-5 with TRBJ2-7, with TRBD1 matching 9 bases. The CDR3 has 14 amino acids. V dropped 4 bases and J dropped 4; count of bases not matched to a gene: 5. Germline V gives CDR1 MNHEY, CDR2 SVGAGI. CDR3 sequence reads: CASSSPDRGYEQYF. The DNA for the CDR3 is TGTGCCAGCAGTTCCCCGGACAGGGGATACGAGCAGTACTTC.

This clone was counted only a few times. The J gene is TRBJ2-1, the V gene TRBV10-3; 7 bases are a match to TRBD1. The germline V gene has CDR1 ENHRY and CDR2 SYGVKD. This CDR3 is 16 amino acids long. V trimming: 4 bases; J trimming: 0 bases; junction bases outside the gene matches: 6. CDR3 residues: CAISARGTDSYNEQFF. The DNA for the CDR3 is TGTGCCATCAGTGCGAGGGGGACAGACTCCTACAATGAGCAGTTCTTC.

The gene calls are TRBV5-1 and TRBJ2-2, with 7 bases fitting TRBD1. This CDR3 is built from 14 residues. Germline CDR1 is SGHRS and CDR2 is YFSETQ. With 2 bases clipped from V and 4 bases from J, the junction kept 2 bases outside the gene matches. The CDR3 spells CASSFKGATGELFF. For the CDR3, the DNA is TGCGCCAGCAGCTTCAAGGGGGCCACCGGGGAGCTGTTTTTT.

CDR3 nucleotides: TGCGCCAGCAGTGGGAGGGGGCAGGGCAATCAGCCCCAGCATTTT. Translation: CASSGRGQGNQPQHF. The rearrangement joins TRBV10-2 to TRBJ1-5; 7 bases are a match to TRBD1. This CDR3 comprises 15 residues. The germline V gene has CDR1 WSHSY and CDR2 SAAADI. V lost 4 bases to trimming and J lost 2 bases; unmatched junction nucleotides: 5.

This rearrangement joins TRBV6-4 to TRBJ1-1; tentative D call: TRBD1 (6 bases). V lost 4 bases to trimming and J lost 7 bases, with 13 bases between them. Germline-derived CDR1 and CDR2 are MRHNA and SNTAGT. The CDR3 is 13 residues long. The CDR3: CASSGTPRGEAFF. The CDR3 DNA reads TGTGCCAGCAGTGGGACGCCCAGGGGTGAAGCTTTCTTT.

The chain employs TRBV27 and TRBJ2-5, with a tentative D call TRBD1 (5 bases). The CDR3 totals 13 residues. Trimming removed 6 bases from V and 2 bases from J, with 10 bases in between. Germline V lookup: CDR1 MNHEY, CDR2 SMNVEV (reference sequence). The CDR3 DNA follows: TGTGCCAGCAGCTATACAGGACAAGAGACCCAGTACTTC. Translated: CASSYTGQETQYF.

The chain has TRBV6-5 and TRBJ2-7; TRBD2 aligns across 7 bases. J gave up 6 bases and V 5 bases, and 13 bases lay outside the gene matches. This CDR3 region has 15 residues. Germline V CDR1 and CDR2: MNHEY, SVGAGI. CDR3 protein: CASSSTASGGGEQYF. The CDR3 DNA is TGTGCCAGCAGTAGTACGGCTAGCGGCGGCGGCGAGCAGTACTTC.

V and J are TRBV6-1 and TRBJ2-1, with D perhaps TRBD1 (5 bases). Germline lookup yields CDR1 MNHNS and CDR2 SASEGT. This CDR3 spans 15 amino acids. V was trimmed by 2 bases and J by 1 base, leaving 9 bases between them. The CDR3 region has the DNA TGTGCCAGCAGTGAACTTAGGGGATCCTACAATGAGCAGTTCTTC. This encodes CASSELRGSYNEQFF.

This chain uses TRBV5-1 with TRBJ1-3; 7 nucleotides agree with TRBD1. The germline gives CDR1 SGHRS, CDR2 YFSETQ. V lost 4 bases, J lost 1 base, and 8 bases stayed unmatched. This CDR3 is 16 amino acids long. The CDR3 sequence is CASSRTGDGSGNTIYF. CDR3 DNA: TGCGCCAGCAGCAGAACAGGGGACGGGTCTGGAAACACCATATATTTT.

This chain connects TRBV19 to TRBJ1-4; a weak D match, TRBD1 (6 bases). CDR3 length equals 13 residues. With 6 bases removed from V and 8 bases from J, the gap between germline ends came to 13 bases. The V gene's germline CDR1 is LNHDA and CDR2 SQIVND (reference sequence). The CDR3 loop is CASSSGTREKLFF. The CDR3 DNA reads TGTGCCAGTAGCTCAGGGACAAGGGAAAAACTGTTTTTT.

This chain uses TRBV20-1 with TRBJ2-1; D may be TRBD1 (9 bases). Deletions cut 3 bases from V and 7 bases from J, with 25 bases between. CDR1 and CDR2 from the germline V gene are DFQATT and SNEGSKA (reference sequence). The CDR3 has 17 amino acids. CDR3: CSASSPGGTGRRNEQFF. The CDR3 DNA is TGCAGTGCTAGTTCCCCGGGAGGGACAGGGCGGCGTAATGAGCAGTTCTTC.

The chain has TRBV7-2 and TRBJ2-7; 8 bases match TRBD1. Trimming removed 2 bases from V and 4 bases from J; junction bases left unmatched: 10. CDR3 length equals 16 residues. Germline CDR1 is SGHTA and CDR2 is FQGNSA. The CDR3 DNA reads TGTGCCAGCAGCTTACCTCGAGGACAGGGTCGTTACGAGCAGTACTTC. This translates into CASSLPRGQGRYEQYF.

This sequence joins TRBV9 and TRBJ2-3; TRBD1 agrees at 8 bases. This CDR3 is 16 amino acids long. Germline lookup yields CDR1 SGDLS and CDR2 YYNGEE. The trim removed 4 bases at V and 1 base at J, leaving 8 bases unmatched. DNA of the CDR3: TGTGCCAGCAGCCAATACCAGGGGGCAGGCACAGATACGCAGTATTTT. This translates into CASSQYQGAGTDTQYF. Full variable domain (remainder filled in from reference TRBV9 and TRBJ2-3): DSGVTQTPKHLITATGQRVTLRCSPRSGDLSVYWYQQSLDQGLQFLIQYYNGEERAKGNILERFSAQQFPDLHSELNLSSLELGDSALYFCASSQYQGAGTDTQYFGPGTRLTVL.

The V and J genes are TRBV5-1 and TRBJ1-4, with no clear D. This CDR3 spans 14 amino acids. Germline V CDR1 and CDR2: SGHRS, YFSETQ. The germline V and J ends were trimmed by 2 bases and 1 base, with 6 bases remaining between them. The CDR3 DNA reads as TGCGCCAGCAGCTTCAGTTTAACTAATGAAAAACTGTTTTTT. This translates into CASSFSLTNEKLFF.

This chain connects TRBV5-5 to TRBJ1-1; perhaps TRBD1 as D (6 bases). Germline CDR1 and CDR2: SGHKS and YYEKEE (reference sequence). The ends were cut back, 4 bases at V and 7 bases at J, with 26 bases in the middle. The CDR3 spans 17 residues. CDR3 DNA sequence: TGTGCCAGCAGCCACGTACAGGGAGCATCTCTAGGAGGTGAAGCTTTCTTT. Encoded protein: CASSHVQGASLGGEAFF.

This chain links TRBV5-1 with TRBJ1-2; D gene unclear. CDR3 length: 14 amino acids. Trimming removed 4 bases at V and 0 bases at J, with 10 bases between. Germline V gene data show CDR1 as SGHRS and CDR2 as YFSETQ. The CDR3 sequence is CASSNDVANYGYTF. The CDR3 DNA is TGCGCCAGCAGCAACGATGTAGCTAACTATGGCTACACCTTC.

This clone was observed a single time. The chain uses TRBV5-1 and TRBJ2-3; 10 bases agree with TRBD2. The CDR3 has 14 residues. Losses at the gene ends were 4 bases for V and 5 bases for J; bases not matched to a gene: 4. The germline CDR1 and CDR2 sequences are SGHRS and YFSETQ. CDR3 loop: CASSGTSEVDTQYF. The CDR3 coding sequence is TGCGCCAGCAGCGGGACTAGCGAGGTAGATACGCAGTATTTT.

The CDR3 protein is CASGLGRVGQEAFF. The CDR3 DNA sequence: TGTGCTAGTGGTTTGGGGCGGGTAGGGCAGGAAGCTTTCTTT. The chain joins TRBV12-5 to TRBJ1-1; no definite D call. This CDR3 has 14 amino acids. Germline CDR1 and CDR2: LGHNT and FRNRAP. The V and J ends lost 1 base and 8 bases respectively, with 14 bases between them.

The chain has TRBV24-1 and TRBJ2-2, with 7 bases lining up with TRBD1. Losses at the gene ends were 9 bases for V and 4 bases for J; bases not matched to a gene: 10. Germline V gene data show CDR1 as KGHDR and CDR2 as SFDVKD. The CDR3 spans 15 residues. The CDR3 DNA sequence: TGTGCCACCCGGGACAGCGGTTCGGGCACCGGGGAGCTGTTTTTT. Encoded protein: CATRDSGSGTGELFF.

The chain carries TRBV30 and TRBJ1-2; D unresolved. CDR3 length: 12 amino acids. Germline V gene sequence: CDR1 GTSNPN, CDR2 SVGIG (reference sequence). V was shortened by 3 bases and J by 13 bases, with 18 bases between the two germline ends. The DNA of the CDR3 is TGTGCCTGGAGCCCTCTCGATCGCCAGGCCACCTTC. It codes for CAWSPLDRQATF. The full variable domain, rest sourced from reference TRBV30 and TRBJ1-2, is SQTIHQWPATLVQPVGSPLSLECTVEGTSNPNLYWYRQAAGRGLQLLFYSVGIGQISSEVPQNLSASRPQDRQFILSSKKLLLSDSGFYLCAWSPLDRQATFGSGTRLTVV.

The rearrangement uses TRBV6-1 and TRBJ1-6; D remains ambiguous. V lost 0 bases to trimming and J lost 8 bases, with 17 bases between them. This CDR3 contains 17 residues. From germline, CDR1 is MNHNS and CDR2 SASEGT. CDR3 nucleotides: TGTGCCAGCAGTGAAGCAAGGAGGAGTTCCAAATATTCACCCCTCCACTTT. Its translation is CASSEARRSSKYSPLHF.

This clone appeared a single time. V is TRBV6-4 and J is TRBJ2-5, with TRBD2 as a possible D gene (5 bases). The germline gives CDR1 MRHNA, CDR2 SNTAGT. CDR3 length: 13 residues. The ends were cut back, 4 bases at V and 4 bases at J, with 10 bases in the middle. The CDR3 coding sequence is TGTGCCAGCAGTGTCAATGAGGGAGAGACCCAGTACTTC. This gives the protein CASSVNEGETQYF.